The rows below give T cell receptor beta chains drawn from one sample of a study of blood T cell repertoires in COVID-19. The protocol was immunoSEQ multiplex PCR, while the TCRdb copy is restricted to in-frame clones and leaves out a portion. The sample shows 70,000 to 95,000 clones, 85% to 90% of them seen only once. Sequenced input: peripheral blood. The origin of the receptors is a human donor with active COVID-19. The donor label of this sample is uncertain. Each CDR3 is given with its conserved first and last residue. A D gene is named only where the DNA matches it firmly. Where a row states a size, it is once, few, many or the class of an expanded clone; other rows omit it.

D gene,clone size,V gene,J gene,CDR3 DNA,CDR3 protein
TRBD2,-,TRBV14,TRBJ2-1,TGTGCCAGCAGCCCGCCCGGGACTATCTCCTACAATGAGCAGTTCTTC,CASSPPGTISYNEQFF
TRBD1,-,TRBV4-1,TRBJ1-1,TGCGCCAGCAGCCAAGGACAGGGAACTGAAGCTTTCTTT,CASSQGQGTEAFF
TRBD2,-,TRBV7-9,TRBJ2-1,TGTGCCAGCAGTCCCCGCGGGGGGGCGTACAATGAGCAGTTCTTC,CASSPRGGAYNEQFF
TRBD1,-,TRBV7-9,TRBJ2-3,TGTGCCAGCAGTCGCACAGGGGGCGCAACCACAGATACGCAGTATTTT,CASSRTGGATTDTQYF
-,-,TRBV6-6,TRBJ1-5,TGTGCCAGCAGTTACTCGGGCGGGGTTCAGCCCCAGCATTTT,CASSYSGGVQPQHF
TRBD2,-,TRBV11-2,TRBJ2-3,TGTGCCAGCAGCTTAGATGGGGGACTAGCGGGGGTTACGCAGTATTTT,CASSLDGGLAGVTQYF
-,-,TRBV6-2/TRBV6-3,TRBJ2-5,TGTGCCAGCAGTTTCAAAGAGACCCAGTACTTC,CASSFKETQYF
-,-,TRBV7-2,TRBJ2-2,TGTGCCAGCAGCTTAGATAACAGGGACACCGGGGAGCTGTTTTTT,CASSLDNRDTGELFF
-,-,TRBV19,TRBJ1-2,TGTGCCAGTACCGACACCGGGACACCTCATGGCTACACCTTC,CASTDTGTPHGYTF
TRBD1,-,TRBV28,TRBJ2-5,TGTGCCAGCAGTTCAACCGGGACAGGGGTCCAAGAGACCCAGTACTTC,CASSSTGTGVQETQYF
-,-,TRBV7-2,TRBJ1-4,TGTGCCAGCAGCTTAGGTGGCCAGGGTGGCGAAAAACTGTTTTTT,CASSLGGQGGEKLFF
-,-,TRBV6-5,TRBJ1-3,TGTGCCAGCAGTTACGACAGGGGAAACACCATATATTTT,CASSYDRGNTIYF
TRBD2,few,TRBV20-1,TRBJ2-3,TGCAGTGCTAGTTTCCCTAGCGGGGGGATGACAGATACGCAGTATTTT,CSASFPSGGMTDTQYF
-,once,TRBV6-2/TRBV6-3,TRBJ2-7,TGTGCCAGCAGCCAAGGGGGGGCCGAGCAGTACTTC,CASSQGGAEQYF
-,-,TRBV11-2,TRBJ1-1,TGTGCCAGCAGCTTATGGGTCCGGGGCCCGACAGGGAACACTGAAGCTTTCTTT,CASSLWVRGPTGNTEAFF
-,-,TRBV18,TRBJ2-5,TGTGCCAGCGCAGGGGGGCTCCAAGAGACCCAGTACTTC,CASAGGLQETQYF
TRBD2,-,TRBV29-1,TRBJ2-1,TGCAGCGTTGTAAGCGGGGTAAGCTCCTACAATGAGCAGTTCTTC,CSVVSGVSSYNEQFF
TRBD1,-,TRBV7-2,TRBJ2-3,TGTGCCAGCAGCTTAGGGGGCAGGGGGTACACAGATACGCAGTATTTT,CASSLGGRGYTDTQYF
TRBD1,once,TRBV28,TRBJ2-7,TGTGCCAGCACTCACCGGGACAGGGGGGAGCAGTACTTC,CASTHRDRGEQYF
-,once,TRBV5-1,TRBJ2-1,TGCGCCAGCAGCTTGAACAGCTACAATGAGCAGTTCTTC,CASSLNSYNEQFF
-,-,TRBV11-2,TRBJ2-2,TGTGCCAGCAGCTTAAGAACGGCAGGACTTGCGAACACCGGGGAGCTGTTTTTT,CASSLRTAGLANTGELFF
-,-,TRBV19,TRBJ2-1,TGTGCCAGTAGTATAGTCGCTAGCAATGAGCAGTTCTTC,CASSIVASNEQFF
TRBD1,-,TRBV28,TRBJ1-5,TGTGCCAGCAGATCGAGCAGGGGGCATCAGCCCCAGCATTTT,CASRSSRGHQPQHF
-,-,TRBV5-5,TRBJ2-1,TGTGCCAGCAGCTTGAGGACAGCCACCTACAATGAGCAGTTCTTC,CASSLRTATYNEQFF
-,-,TRBV7-8,TRBJ2-7,TGTGCCAGCAGCTTACGCACCGGGGTTTTCTCCTACGAGCAGTACTTC,CASSLRTGVFSYEQYF
-,-,TRBV14,TRBJ1-5,TGTGCCAGCAGCGAGCAACAGGGTTTGAGGCCTAGCAATCAGCCCCAGCATTTT,CASSEQQGLRPSNQPQHF